The rows below give T cell receptor beta chains drawn from one sample of a study of cytotoxic CD8 clonotypes in ibrutinib-treated CLL. Some clones are missing from TCRdb's copy, which holds only in-frame ones; the method was immunoSEQ multiplex PCR. The sample consists of under 200,000 clones, about 80% of them appearing once. The material sequenced was PBMCs, taken after 12 months of ibrutinib treatment. All receptors derive from a human donor with chronic lymphocytic leukemia. The CDR3 runs from the conserved cysteine through the conserved F or W. D genes are given only for firm matches. A row's size may be missing; if present it is once, few, many or a size class.

TRBV2,NA,NA,TRBJ1-4,CASRNSGEKLFF,TGTGCCAGCAGGAATTCGGGGGAAAAACTGTTTTTT
TRBV5-6,TRBD1,NA,TRBJ1-1,CASSSPTGGHTEAFF,TGTGCCAGCAGCTCCCCGACAGGGGGCCACACTGAAGCTTTCTTT
TRBV28,TRBD1,many,TRBJ1-5,CASRSFTGGLVNQPQHF,TGTGCCAGCAGGTCTTTTACAGGGGGCCTAGTCAATCAGCCCCAGCATTTT
TRBV19,TRBD2,few,TRBJ2-5,CASSMGTSWQETQYF,TGTGCCAGTAGTATGGGGACTAGCTGGCAAGAGACCCAGTACTTC
TRBV2,NA,NA,TRBJ2-7,CASSTGTYEQYF,TGTGCCAGCAGTACCGGGACCTACGAGCAGTACTTC
TRBV18,TRBD1,NA,TRBJ1-1,CASSGQGTTEAFF,TGTGCCAGCTCAGGACAGGGGACCACTGAAGCTTTCTTT
TRBV7-9,NA,NA,TRBJ2-7,CASSARLGPYEQYF,TGTGCCAGCAGCGCCCGCCTGGGCCCCTACGAGCAGTACTTC
TRBV19,NA,NA,TRBJ1-5,CASTGVNSNQPQHF,TGTGCCAGTACGGGAGTAAATAGCAATCAGCCCCAGCATTTT
TRBV29-1,NA,few,TRBJ1-2,CSSEGPYTF,TGCAGCTCCGAGGGGCCCTACACCTTC
TRBV27,TRBD2,NA,TRBJ2-1,CASSPRLAGNNEQFF,TGTGCCAGCAGTCCACGACTAGCGGGGAACAATGAGCAGTTCTTC
TRBV19,TRBD2,NA,TRBJ2-7,CASRGEGLSYEQYF,TGTGCCAGTAGGGGGGAGGGCCTCTCCTACGAGCAGTACTTC
TRBV10-3,TRBD1,NA,TRBJ2-3,CAISRTGDTDTQYF,TGTGCCATCAGCAGGACAGGGGACACAGATACGCAGTATTTT
TRBV7-3,TRBD2,NA,TRBJ2-3,CASSAGTREDTQYF,TGTGCCAGCAGCGCGGGGACTAGAGAAGATACGCAGTATTTT
TRBV7-2,NA,NA,TRBJ2-7,CASRGSSYEQYF,TGTGCCAGCCGGGGGAGCTCCTACGAGCAGTACTTC
TRBV4-3,TRBD2,NA,TRBJ2-1,CASSQGLADNEQFF,TGCGCCAGCAGCCAGGGACTAGCTGACAATGAGCAGTTCTTC
TRBV15,NA,NA,TRBJ1-6,CATSRDGGWNSPLHF,TGTGCCACCAGCAGAGATGGGGGGTGGAATTCACCCCTCCACTTT
TRBV6-5,NA,NA,TRBJ1-3,CASWYSGNTIYF,TGTGCCAGCTGGTACTCTGGAAACACCATATATTTT
TRBV9,TRBD2,NA,TRBJ2-3,CASSVTSARADTQYF,TGTGCCAGCAGCGTTACTAGCGCCAGGGCAGATACGCAGTATTTT
TRBV10-3,TRBD1,once,TRBJ1-1,CASRGQNTEAFF,TGTGCCAGCAGGGGGCAGAACACTGAAGCTTTCTTT
TRBV18,NA,once,TRBJ1-5,CASSPGAGYNQPQHF,TGTGCCAGCTCACCAGGTGCAGGCTATAATCAGCCCCAGCATTTT
TRBV5-6,NA,NA,TRBJ1-5,CASSLSRTGRSNQPQHF,TGTGCCAGCAGCTTGTCGCGCACAGGACGATCCAATCAGCCCCAGCATTTT
TRBV5-1,TRBD2,NA,TRBJ2-1,CASSLLAGEGEQFF,TGCGCCAGCAGCTTGCTAGCGGGAGAGGGTGAGCAGTTCTTC
TRBV19,TRBD2,NA,TRBJ2-3,CASSRAGTDTQYF,TGTGCCAGTAGTAGAGCGGGAACAGATACGCAGTATTTT
TRBV15,NA,once,TRBJ2-3,CATSRLALRRESTDTQYF,TGTGCCACCAGCAGGCTTGCTCTCCGGAGGGAGAGCACAGATACGCAGTATTTT
TRBV28,TRBD2,NA,TRBJ2-7,CASSSGGSSYEQYF,TGTGCCAGCAGTTCGGGGGGAAGCTCCTACGAGCAGTACTTC
TRBV2,NA,few,TRBJ1-2,CASSERAVYGYTF,TGTGCCAGCAGTGAACGCGCAGTGTATGGCTACACCTTC
TRBV5-1,NA,few,TRBJ2-6,CASRHPVGANVLTF,TGCGCCAGCAGGCACCCTGTAGGGGCCAACGTCCTGACTTTC
TRBV7-2,TRBD2,NA,TRBJ2-3,CASSLVLSSLAGVTQYF,TGTGCCAGCAGCTTAGTCCTGTCTTCACTAGCGGGGGTTACGCAGTATTTT